This TCR beta chain was sequenced for a study of blood T cells in healthy people across ages. Study results and limitations: More naive CD4+ cells and higher diversity were found in long-lived than in aged donors. A roughly linear age-dependent decrease characterized TCR beta diversity per million T cells. In the absence of known donor CMV status, changes in expanded clonotypes were possibly confounded.

Turning to this clonotype: No antigen is known for it.

A second PCR, run for about 7 to 11 cycles, used a sample-barcoded 5' primer plus a J-beta primer mix. With 12 random nucleotides, a template-switch adaptor tagged each individual cDNA molecule. TCRdb called the 5' RACE reads again in MiXCR, with one record for every CDR3 protein. Counted here are some 860,000 distinct CDR3 sequences, 45% to 70% occurring once; the ten biggest clones make up roughly 26%. The V end lost 5 bases, the J end lost 4 bases, and 20 bases lay between the germline ends. The CDR3 has 16 residues. The germline gives CDR1 SGHTA, CDR2 FQGNSA. This chain connects TRBV7-2 to TRBJ1-2; no firm D call. Material for sequencing was blood. The TCR was taken from a man in his forties or fifties in good health. The CDR3 coding sequence is TGTGCCAGCAGCCCAGACCCCGGAAGGAGCTCCTATGGCTACACCTTC. Its protein is CASSPDPGRSSYGYTF.